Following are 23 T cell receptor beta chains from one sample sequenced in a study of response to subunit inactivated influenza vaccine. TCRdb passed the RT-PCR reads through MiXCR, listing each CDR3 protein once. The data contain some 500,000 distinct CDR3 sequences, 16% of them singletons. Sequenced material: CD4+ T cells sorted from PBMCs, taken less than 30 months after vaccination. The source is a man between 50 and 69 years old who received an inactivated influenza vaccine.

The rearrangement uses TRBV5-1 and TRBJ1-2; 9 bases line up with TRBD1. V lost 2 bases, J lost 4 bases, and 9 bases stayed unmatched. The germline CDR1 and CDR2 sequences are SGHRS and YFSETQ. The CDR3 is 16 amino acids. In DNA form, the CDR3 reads TGCGCCAGCAGCTTAGAGGGGGGACAGGGAATCTATGGCTACACCTTC. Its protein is CASSLEGGQGIYGYTF.

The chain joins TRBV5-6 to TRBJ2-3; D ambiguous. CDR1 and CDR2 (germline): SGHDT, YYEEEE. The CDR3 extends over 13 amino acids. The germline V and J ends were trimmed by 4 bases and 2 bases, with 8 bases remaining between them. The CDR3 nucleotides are TGTGCCAGCAGCACCTGGAACACAGATACGCAGTATTTT. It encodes CASSTWNTDTQYF.

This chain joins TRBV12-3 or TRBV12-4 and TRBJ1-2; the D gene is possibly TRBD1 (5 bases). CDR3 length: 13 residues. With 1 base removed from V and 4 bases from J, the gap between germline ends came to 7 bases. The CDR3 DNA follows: TGTGCCAGCAGTTTAGACGGGACCTATGGCTACACCTTC. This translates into CASSLDGTYGYTF.

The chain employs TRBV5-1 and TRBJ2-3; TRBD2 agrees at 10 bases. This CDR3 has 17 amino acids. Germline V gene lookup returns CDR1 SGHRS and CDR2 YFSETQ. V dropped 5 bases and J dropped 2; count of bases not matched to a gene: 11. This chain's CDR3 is CASRSPGLARDTDTQYF. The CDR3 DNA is TGCGCCAGCAGATCTCCGGGACTAGCGCGTGACACAGATACGCAGTATTTT.

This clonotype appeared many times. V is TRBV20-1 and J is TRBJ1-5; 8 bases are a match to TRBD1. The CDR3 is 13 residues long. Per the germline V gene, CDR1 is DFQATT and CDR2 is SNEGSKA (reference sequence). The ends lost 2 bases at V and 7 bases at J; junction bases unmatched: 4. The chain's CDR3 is CSARPTGAQPQHF. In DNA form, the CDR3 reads TGCAGTGCTAGACCGACAGGGGCCCAGCCCCAGCATTTT.

This chain's CDR3 is CASSERQGVGQPQHF. The CDR3 nucleotides are TGTGCCAGCAGTGAACGGCAGGGGGTTGGTCAGCCCCAGCATTTT. V and J are TRBV2 and TRBJ1-5; 7 positions match TRBD1. V gave up 2 bases and J gave up 6 bases; unmatched junction bases: 7. CDR1 and CDR2 (germline): SNHLY, FYNNEI. The CDR3 contains 15 residues.

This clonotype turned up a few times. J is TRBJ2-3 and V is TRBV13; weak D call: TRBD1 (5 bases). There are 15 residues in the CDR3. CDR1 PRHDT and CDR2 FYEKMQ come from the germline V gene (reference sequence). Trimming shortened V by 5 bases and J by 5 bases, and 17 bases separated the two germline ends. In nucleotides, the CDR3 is TGTGCCAGCAGCCTTCGGGTGGGGCGCGGAGATACGCAGTATTTT. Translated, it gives CASSLRVGRGDTQYF.

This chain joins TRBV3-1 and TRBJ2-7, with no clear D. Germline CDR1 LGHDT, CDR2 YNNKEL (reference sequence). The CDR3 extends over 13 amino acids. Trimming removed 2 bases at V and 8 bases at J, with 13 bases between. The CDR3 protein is CASSQFPAYKQYF. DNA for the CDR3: TGTGCCAGCAGCCAATTCCCCGCTTACAAGCAGTACTTC.

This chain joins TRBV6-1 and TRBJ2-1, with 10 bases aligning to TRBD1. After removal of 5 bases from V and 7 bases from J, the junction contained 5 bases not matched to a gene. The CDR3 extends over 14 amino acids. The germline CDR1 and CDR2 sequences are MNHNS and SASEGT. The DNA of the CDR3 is TGTGCCAGCAGTAAGGGACAGGGGAGAAATGAGCAGTTCTTC. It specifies CASSKGQGRNEQFF.

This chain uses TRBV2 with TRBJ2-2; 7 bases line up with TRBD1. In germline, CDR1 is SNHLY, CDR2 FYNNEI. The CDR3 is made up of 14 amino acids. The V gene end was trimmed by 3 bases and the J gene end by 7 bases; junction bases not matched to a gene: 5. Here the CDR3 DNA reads TGTGCCAGCAGTGAGACGACAGGGTTCGGGGAGCTGTTTTTT. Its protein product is CASSETTGFGELFF.

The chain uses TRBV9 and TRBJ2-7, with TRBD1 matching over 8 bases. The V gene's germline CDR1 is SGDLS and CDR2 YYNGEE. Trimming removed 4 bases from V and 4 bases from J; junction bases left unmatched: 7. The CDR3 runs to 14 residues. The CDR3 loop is CASSQDRDSYEQYF. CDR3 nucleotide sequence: TGTGCCAGCAGCCAGGACAGGGACTCTTACGAGCAGTACTTC.

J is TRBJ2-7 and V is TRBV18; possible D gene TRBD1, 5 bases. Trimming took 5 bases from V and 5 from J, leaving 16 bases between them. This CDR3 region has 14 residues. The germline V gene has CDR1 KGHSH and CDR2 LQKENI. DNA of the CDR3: TGTGCCAGCTCAGCAGGGATAAGAGGCAACGAGCAGTACTTC. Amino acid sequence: CASSAGIRGNEQYF.

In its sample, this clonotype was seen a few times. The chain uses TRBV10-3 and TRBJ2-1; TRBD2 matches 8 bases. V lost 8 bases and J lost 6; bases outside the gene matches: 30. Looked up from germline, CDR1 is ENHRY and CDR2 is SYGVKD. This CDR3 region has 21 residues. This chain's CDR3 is CAISWALASGSIRGRGNEQFF. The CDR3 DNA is TGTGCCATCTCGTGGGCTTTGGCGAGCGGGAGTATCCGTGGCAGGGGCAATGAGCAGTTCTTC.

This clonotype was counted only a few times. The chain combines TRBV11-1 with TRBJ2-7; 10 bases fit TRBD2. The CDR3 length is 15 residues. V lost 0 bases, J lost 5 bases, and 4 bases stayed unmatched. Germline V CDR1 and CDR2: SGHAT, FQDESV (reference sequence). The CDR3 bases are TGTGCCAGCAGCTTAGCGCTAGCGGGGGCCAACGAGCAGTACTTC. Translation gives CASSLALAGANEQYF.

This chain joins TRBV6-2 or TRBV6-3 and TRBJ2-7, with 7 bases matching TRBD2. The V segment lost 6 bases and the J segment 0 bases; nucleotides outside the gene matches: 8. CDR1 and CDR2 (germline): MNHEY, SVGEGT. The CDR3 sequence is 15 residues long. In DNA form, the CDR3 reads TGTGCCAGCAGGACCCAGGCGGGGGTCTCCTACGAGCAGTACTTC. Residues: CASRTQAGVSYEQYF.

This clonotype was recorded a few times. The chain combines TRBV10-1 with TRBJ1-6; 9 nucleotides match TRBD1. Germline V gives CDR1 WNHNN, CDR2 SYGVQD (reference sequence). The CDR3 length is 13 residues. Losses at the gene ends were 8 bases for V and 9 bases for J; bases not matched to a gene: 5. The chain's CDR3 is CASSGTGSSPLHF. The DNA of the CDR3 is TGCGCCAGCTCCGGGACAGGGAGTTCACCCCTCCACTTT.

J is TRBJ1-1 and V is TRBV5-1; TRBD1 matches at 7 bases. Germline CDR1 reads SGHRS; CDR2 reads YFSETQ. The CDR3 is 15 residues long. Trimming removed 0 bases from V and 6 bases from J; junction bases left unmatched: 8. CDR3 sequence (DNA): TGCGCCAGCAGCTTGGGCGCGACAGGGAGCGCTGAAGCTTTCTTT. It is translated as CASSLGATGSAEAFF.

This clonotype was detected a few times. The CDR3 loop reads CASRPNDRNIQYF. CDR3 bases: TGTGCCAGCAGGCCAAATGACAGAAACATTCAGTACTTC. The rearrangement links TRBV12-3 or TRBV12-4 to TRBJ2-4, with TRBD1 as a possible D gene (5 bases). V was cut by 6 bases and J by 6 bases, with 12 bases left in between. There are 13 residues in the CDR3.

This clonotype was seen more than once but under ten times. The CDR3 sequence: CSNRRDSYEQYF. The CDR3 DNA follows: TGCAGTAATCGGCGGGACTCCTACGAGCAGTACTTC. The V and J genes are TRBV20-1 and TRBJ2-7; a weak D match, TRBD2 (6 bases). The germline V gene has CDR1 DFQATT and CDR2 SNEGSKA (reference sequence). The germline V and J ends were trimmed by 8 bases and 0 bases, with 11 bases remaining between them. This CDR3 spans 12 amino acids.

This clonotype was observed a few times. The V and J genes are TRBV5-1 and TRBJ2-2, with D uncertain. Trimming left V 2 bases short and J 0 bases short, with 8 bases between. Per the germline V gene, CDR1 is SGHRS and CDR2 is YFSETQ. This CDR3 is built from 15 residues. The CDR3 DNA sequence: TGCGCCAGCAGCTTTACGGAGCCGAACACCGGGGAGCTGTTTTTT. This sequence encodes CASSFTEPNTGELFF.

The CDR3 coding sequence is TGTGCCAGTAGTCCCCCTCCAGCGGGGGTTTACAATGAGCAGTTCTTC. Translated, it gives CASSPPPAGVYNEQFF. The chain joins TRBV19 to TRBJ2-1; 8 bases match TRBD2. This CDR3 spans 16 amino acids. J was trimmed by 4 bases and V by 5 bases; bases with no gene match: 10. Looked up from germline, CDR1 is LNHDA and CDR2 is SQIVND (reference sequence).

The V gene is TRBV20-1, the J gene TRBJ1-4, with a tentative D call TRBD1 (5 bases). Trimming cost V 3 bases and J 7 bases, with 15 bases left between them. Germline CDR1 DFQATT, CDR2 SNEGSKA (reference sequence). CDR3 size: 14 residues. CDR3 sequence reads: CSASRSGLGEKLFF. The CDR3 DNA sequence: TGCAGTGCTAGCCGGTCAGGGTTAGGTGAAAAACTGTTTTTT.

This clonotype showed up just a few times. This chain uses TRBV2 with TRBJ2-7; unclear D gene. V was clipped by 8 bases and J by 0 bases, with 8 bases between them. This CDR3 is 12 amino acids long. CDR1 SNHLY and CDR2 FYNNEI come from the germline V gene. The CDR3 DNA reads TGTGCCAGCTGCCAAACCTCCTACGAGCAGTACTTC. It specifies CASCQTSYEQYF.